The following is a T cell receptor beta chain sequence with its context. Its antigen is currently not known. No much larger clonotype is one base removed from it; base qualities were not supplied. The sample's treatment or condition, from its label and the paper: in vitro stimulation with specific CMV peptide epitopes to enrich CMV-specific T cells. The data were obtained in a study of T cell repertoires in cytomegalovirus infection (dated by TCRdb to about 2019). In terms of the full investigation: Alongside well-studied HLA-B-restricted epitopes, the peptide stimulations were aimed at recently identified HLA-C-restricted CMV epitopes, whose presentation resists viral immunomodulation. Because public TCR beta signatures pointed to carriage of CMV infection together with the matching HLA type, the HLA type of each donor mattered for the analysis. Points the paper makes about the study in general: The ex vivo response was dominated by HLA-C-restricted CMV-specific TCR beta clonotypes, which also provided the single most frequent clonotype in two of eight donors. In both this cohort and an independent cohort of 350 or so donors, the cumulative frequency of public TCR beta family members distinguished carriers of CMV infection plus the relevant HLA type.

Sequencer: Illumina HiSeq 1500. The public reads were run again by TCRdb, first through fastp at Q25 and then through MiXCR, and only productive beta chains were kept. One record per CDR3 amino acid sequence lists the most common genes and DNA. In this sample the table shows 700,000 to 950,000 distinct CDR3 sequences, 32% of which occur a single time. The biggest ten clones account for around 11% of the sample. The CDR3 runs 16 residues from the cysteine to the phenylalanine. The CDR3 DNA has 48 bases and is translated from base 1. V and J lose 6 bases and 9 bases, and a span of 24 bases separates them. From the germline V gene (reference sequence), CDR1 is MNHEY and CDR2 is SMNVEV.

This clonotype was sampled from a human donor in good health (CMV status not recorded). Some clones in this sample may be carry-over from other donors' samples. Sequencing was performed on cultured CD8+ T cells from PBMCs, taken from culture after CMV antigen stimulation. The sequence joins TRBV27 to TRBJ2-1; the D gene is perhaps TRBD1, from 7 matching bases. The CDR3 is CASSPTGRGGGLEQFF. The DNA sequence is as follows: TGTGCCAGCAGCCCCACCGGCCGAGGAGGGGGCCTTGAGCAGTTCTTC.